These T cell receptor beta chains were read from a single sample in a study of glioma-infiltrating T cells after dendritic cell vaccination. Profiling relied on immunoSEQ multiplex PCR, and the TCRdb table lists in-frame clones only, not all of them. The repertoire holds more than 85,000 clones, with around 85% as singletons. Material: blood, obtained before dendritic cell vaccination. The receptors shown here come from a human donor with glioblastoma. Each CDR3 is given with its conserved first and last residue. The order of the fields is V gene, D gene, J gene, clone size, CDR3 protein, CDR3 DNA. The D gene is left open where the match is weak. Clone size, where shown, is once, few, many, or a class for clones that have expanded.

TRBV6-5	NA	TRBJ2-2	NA	CASSYARDRNTGELFF	TGTGCCAGCAGTTACGCCCGAGACAGGAACACCGGGGAGCTGTTTTTT
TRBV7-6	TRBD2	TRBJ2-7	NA	CASSFLGREVNEQYF	TGTGCCAGCAGCTTTTTAGGTCGGGAGGTGAACGAGCAGTACTTC
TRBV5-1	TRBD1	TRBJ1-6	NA	CASSLQDRGGNSPLHF	TGCGCCAGCAGCCTGCAGGACAGGGGTGGAAATTCACCCCTCCACTTT
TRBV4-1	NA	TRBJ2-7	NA	CASSQVQGFYEQYF	TGCGCCAGCAGCCAAGTGCAGGGGTTCTACGAGCAGTACTTC
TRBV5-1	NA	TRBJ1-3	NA	CASSLGEYPGNTIYF	TGCGCCAGCAGCTTGGGGGAGTATCCTGGAAACACCATATATTTT
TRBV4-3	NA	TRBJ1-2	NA	CASSQDGGTRQHGYTF	TGCGCCAGCAGCCAAGATGGCGGCACCCGTCAGCATGGCTACACCTTC
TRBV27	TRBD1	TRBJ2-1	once	CASSLRSRDRGNNEQFF	TGTGCCAGCAGTTTGCGATCCCGGGACAGGGGGAACAATGAGCAGTTCTTC
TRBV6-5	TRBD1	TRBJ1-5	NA	CASRKGTENQPQHF	TGTGCCAGCAGAAAGGGGACAGAAAATCAGCCCCAGCATTTT
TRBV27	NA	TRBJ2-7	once	CARVGRGLVQLGEQYF	TGTGCCAGAGTGGGCCGGGGGTTAGTACAATTAGGCGAGCAGTACTTC
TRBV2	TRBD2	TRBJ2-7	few	CASIGTSGSYEQYF	TGTGCCAGCATCGGGACTAGCGGGAGCTACGAGCAGTACTTC
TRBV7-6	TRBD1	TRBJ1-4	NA	CASSRQGLGEKLFF	TGTGCCAGCAGCCGACAGGGCTTAGGGGAAAAACTGTTTTTT
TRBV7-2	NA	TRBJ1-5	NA	CASSRGGSGGKPQHF	TGTGCCAGCAGCCGGGGGGGGAGCGGGGGGAAGCCCCAGCATTTT
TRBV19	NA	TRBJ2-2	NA	CASSITPWPFAGGELFF	TGTGCCAGTAGTATAACCCCCTGGCCCTTTGCAGGCGGGGAGCTGTTTTTT
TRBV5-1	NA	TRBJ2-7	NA	CASSFVGPYEQYF	TGCGCCAGCAGCTTCGTGGGGCCCTACGAGCAGTACTTC
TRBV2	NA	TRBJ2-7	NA	CASSDIGADSYEQYF	TGTGCCAGCAGTGATATAGGGGCTGACTCCTACGAGCAGTACTTC
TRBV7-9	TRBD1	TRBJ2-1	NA	CASSLLGQGAPNEQFF	TGTGCCAGCAGCCTCCTGGGACAGGGTGCCCCGAATGAGCAGTTCTTC
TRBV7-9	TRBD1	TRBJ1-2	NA	CASSLAGDSFYGYTF	TGTGCCAGCAGCTTAGCGGGGGACAGCTTTTATGGCTACACCTTC
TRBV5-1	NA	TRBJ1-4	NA	CASSPEGTPTNEKLFF	TGCGCCAGCAGCCCCGAGGGTACCCCAACTAATGAAAAACTGTTTTTT
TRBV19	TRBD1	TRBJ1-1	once	CASSMKDREAFF	TGTGCCAGTAGTATGAAGGACAGGGAAGCTTTCTTT
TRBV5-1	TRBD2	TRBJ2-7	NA	CASSPQDGGAEEQYF	TGCGCCAGCAGCCCACAGGACGGGGGGGCGGAAGAGCAGTACTTC
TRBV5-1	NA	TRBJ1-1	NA	CASSLDSPTEPVTEAFF	TGCGCCAGCAGCTTGGATTCTCCGACAGAACCCGTCACTGAAGCTTTCTTT
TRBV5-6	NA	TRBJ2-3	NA	CASSWTDTDTQYF	TGTGCCAGCAGCTGGACTGACACAGATACGCAGTATTTT
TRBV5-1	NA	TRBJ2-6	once	CASSLASSGANVLTF	TGCGCCAGCAGCTTGGCGTCCTCTGGGGCCAACGTCCTGACTTTC
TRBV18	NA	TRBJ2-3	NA	CASSPPGRAGTQYF	TGTGCCAGCTCACCACCGGGCAGGGCCGGTACGCAGTATTTT